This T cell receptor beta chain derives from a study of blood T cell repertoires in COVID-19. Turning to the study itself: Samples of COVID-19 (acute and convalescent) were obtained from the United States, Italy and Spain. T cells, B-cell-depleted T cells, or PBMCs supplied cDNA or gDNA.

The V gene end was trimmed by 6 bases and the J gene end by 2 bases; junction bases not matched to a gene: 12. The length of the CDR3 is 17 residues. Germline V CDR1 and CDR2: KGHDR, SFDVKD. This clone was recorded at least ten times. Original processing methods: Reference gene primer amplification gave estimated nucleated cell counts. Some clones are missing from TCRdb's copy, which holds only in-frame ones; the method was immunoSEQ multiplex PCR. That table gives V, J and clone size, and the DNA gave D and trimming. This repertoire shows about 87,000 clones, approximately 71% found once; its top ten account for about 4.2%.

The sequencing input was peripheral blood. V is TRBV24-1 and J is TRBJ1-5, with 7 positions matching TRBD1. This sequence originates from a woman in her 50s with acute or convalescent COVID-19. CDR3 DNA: TGTGCCACCAGTAAAAAAAAGGGACAGAGAGGCAATCAGCCCCAGCATTTT. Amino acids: CATSKKKGQRGNQPQHF.